Shown below are 20 T cell receptor beta chains from a single sample sequenced in a study of control samples from healthy donors and cancer patients. Sequencing was performed with immunoSEQ multiplex PCR; in TCRdb, only in-frame clones are kept and a portion is missing. Of some 89,000 clones detected, around nine tenths appear once; the ten largest clones hold roughly 21%. Sequenced: blood. These receptors originate from a man aged 30-40 years in good health.

The CDR3 reads CASSRGQANTEAFF. CDR3 DNA sequence: TGTGCCAGCAGCCGTGGACAGGCGAACACTGAAGCTTTCTTT. The chain uses TRBV7-9 and TRBJ1-1; TRBD1 agrees at 7 bases. With 5 bases clipped from V and 1 base from J, the junction kept 4 bases outside the gene matches. The CDR3 extends over 14 amino acids. From germline, CDR1 is SEHNR and CDR2 FQNEAQ (reference sequence). The full variable domain, with the rest looked up from reference TRBV7-9 and TRBJ1-1, is DTGVSQNPRHKITKRGQNVTFRCDPISEHNRLYWYRQTLGQGPEFLTYFQNEAQLEKSRLLSDRFSAERPKGSFSTLEIQRTEQGDSAMYLCASSRGQANTEAFFGQGTRLTVV.

The chain uses TRBV25-1 and TRBJ1-2, with D possibly matching TRBD1 (6 bases). Deletions cut 3 bases from V and 2 bases from J, with 7 bases between. Germline V CDR1 and CDR2: MGHDK, SYGVNS. This CDR3 spans 13 amino acids. For the CDR3, the DNA is TGTGCCAGCAGTGATGACAGGAACTATGGCTACACCTTC. It translates to CASSDDRNYGYTF.

This clone showed up just a few times. The chain combines TRBV9 with TRBJ2-2, with 7 bases aligning to TRBD1. The CDR3 covers 14 residues. From germline, CDR1 is SGDLS and CDR2 YYNGEE. J was trimmed by 4 bases and V by 4 bases; bases with no gene match: 4. CDR3 DNA: TGTGCCAGCAGCCAGGGGGTGTTCACCGGGGAGCTGTTTTTT. Translated, it gives CASSQGVFTGELFF.

In this sample, this clone turned up once. The rearrangement joins TRBV5-1 to TRBJ2-3; D perhaps matches TRBD1 (5 bases). This CDR3 spans 15 amino acids. V lost 5 bases to trimming and J lost 1 base, with 14 bases between them. Per germline, CDR1 SGHRS and CDR2 YFSETQ. CDR3 residues: CASRRQSSGTDTQYF. The CDR3 DNA is TGCGCCAGCAGAAGACAGTCCTCGGGCACAGATACGCAGTATTTT. The whole variable domain, filled in from reference TRBV5-1 and TRBJ2-3, reads KAGVTQTPRYLIKTRGQQVTLSCSPISGHRSVSWYQQTPGQGLQFLFEYFSETQRNKGNFPGRFSGRQFSNSRSEMNVSTLELGDSALYLCASRRQSSGTDTQYFGPGTRLTVL.

V gene TRBV6-5 combines with J gene TRBJ1-1, with TRBD1 as a possible D gene (5 bases). Germline V gene data show CDR1 as MNHEY and CDR2 as SVGAGI. The CDR3 is made up of 11 amino acids. Trimming cost V 3 bases and J 7 bases, with 6 bases left between them. CDR3 DNA: TGTGCCAGCAGTTATGGGGGTGAAGCTTTCTTT. Encoded protein: CASSYGGEAFF.

This clone was picked up a small number of times. The V gene is TRBV20-1, the J gene TRBJ1-2; a weak D match, TRBD1 (5 bases). The germline V and J ends were trimmed by 1 base and 8 bases, with 8 bases remaining between them. This CDR3 contains 11 residues. Germline assignment: CDR1 DFQATT and CDR2 SNEGSKA (reference sequence). As DNA, the CDR3 is TGCAGTGCTAGAGCAGGGTCCGGCTACACCTTC. Its protein is CSARAGSGYTF.

This clone was counted only a few times. This chain uses TRBV30 with TRBJ1-1, with TRBD1 as a possible D gene (6 bases). Looked up from germline, CDR1 is GTSNPN and CDR2 is SVGIG (reference sequence). V lost 0 bases and J lost 5, with 10 bases in between. The CDR3 is made up of 13 amino acids. CDR3 in DNA: TGTGCCTGGAGTGTACAGGGTTCAACTGAAGCTTTCTTT. This translates into CAWSVQGSTEAFF.

A single count supports this clone. The rearrangement joins TRBV5-1 to TRBJ2-3, with a weak D call TRBD2 (5 bases). Per germline, CDR1 SGHRS and CDR2 YFSETQ. V dropped 0 bases and J dropped 4 bases, with 6 bases sitting between them. The CDR3 extends over 13 amino acids. CDR3 nucleotide sequence: TGCGCCAGCAGCTTGGTGGAGGCAGATACGCAGTATTTT. Translated: CASSLVEADTQYF.

The rearrangement joins TRBV5-1 to TRBJ2-3, with 13 positions matching TRBD2. The CDR3 loop spans 16 amino acids. Per germline, CDR1 SGHRS and CDR2 YFSETQ. Trimming took 2 bases from V and 2 from J; bases not matched to a gene: 2. The chain's CDR3 is CASSFTSGGATDTQYF. In nucleotides, the CDR3 is TGCGCCAGCAGCTTTACTAGCGGGGGGGCCACAGATACGCAGTATTTT.

This chain joins TRBV5-1 and TRBJ2-3; 9 bases line up with TRBD2. Trimming removed 2 bases from V and 1 base from J; junction bases left unmatched: 5. CDR3 length: 16 amino acids. Germline assignment: CDR1 SGHRS and CDR2 YFSETQ. CDR3 amino acids: CASSLRASGGTDTQYF. Here the CDR3 DNA reads TGCGCCAGCAGCTTACGGGCTAGCGGGGGCACAGATACGCAGTATTTT.

V usage is TRBV9 and J usage is TRBJ1-3; possibly TRBD1 for D (6 bases). The CDR3 is made up of 15 amino acids. Germline CDR1 reads SGDLS; CDR2 reads YYNGEE. Deletions cut 0 bases from V and 8 bases from J, with 15 bases between. CDR3 in amino acids: CASSVVAGAADTIYF. The CDR3 DNA reads as TGTGCCAGCAGCGTAGTGGCAGGGGCAGCGGACACCATATATTTT.

The rearrangement uses TRBV30 and TRBJ1-2; D may be TRBD1 (5 bases). Trimming removed 2 bases at V and 6 bases at J, with 7 bases between. CDR1 is GTSNPN, CDR2 SVGIG, per germline (reference sequence). CDR3 size: 11 residues. CDR3: CAWSRDHGYTF. The CDR3 nucleotides are TGTGCCTGGAGTCGGGACCATGGCTACACCTTC.

This rearrangement joins TRBV24-1 to TRBJ1-3; D not certain. The germline V gene encodes CDR1 KGHDR and CDR2 SFDVKD. V was shortened by 4 bases and J by 0 bases, with 6 bases between the two germline ends. The length of the CDR3 is 14 residues. Written as DNA, the CDR3 is TGTGCCACCAGTGACCCGGGCTCTGGAAACACCATATATTTT. It specifies CATSDPGSGNTIYF.

The sample holds one count of this clone. V and J are TRBV10-3 and TRBJ1-3; tentative D call: TRBD1 (5 bases). Germline CDR1 is ENHRY and CDR2 is SYGVKD. V was trimmed by 2 bases and J by 8 bases, leaving 16 bases between them. The CDR3 length is 15 residues. This CDR3 reads CAISEPSGRVDTIYF. DNA of the CDR3: TGTGCCATCAGTGAGCCCTCGGGGCGGGTGGACACCATATATTTT.

The V call is TRBV10-3, the J call TRBJ1-4, with TRBD1 matching over 7 bases. With V trimmed by 6 bases and J by 7 bases, 8 bases remained unmatched. The CDR3 has 14 amino acids. CDR1 is ENHRY, CDR2 SYGVKD, per germline. CDR3 protein: CAISQGVRSEKLFF. In nucleotides, the CDR3 is TGTGCCATCAGCCAGGGGGTCAGGAGTGAAAAACTGTTTTTT.

The CDR3, as DNA: TGTGCCAGTAGTAGGGACTACCAGGTAAAATACAATGAGCAGTTCTTC. As protein: CASSRDYQVKYNEQFF. The chain is built from TRBV19 and TRBJ2-1, with 7 bases matching TRBD2. The ends lost 4 bases at V and 4 bases at J; junction bases unmatched: 10. The CDR3 spans 16 residues. Germline CDR1 LNHDA, CDR2 SQIVND (reference sequence). The whole variable domain, remainder taken from reference TRBV19 and TRBJ2-1, is DGGITQSPKYLFRKEGQNVTLSCEQNLNHDAMYWYRQDPGQGLRLIYYSQIVNDFQKGDIAEGYSVSREKKESFPLTVTSAQKNPTAFYLCASSRDYQVKYNEQFFGPGTRLTVL.

For this clone: The sample carries other DNA sequences with the same CDR3. The chain couples TRBV20-1 to TRBJ1-3, with D hard to call. CDR1 and CDR2 (germline): DFQATT, SNEGSKA (reference sequence). This CDR3 spans 11 amino acids. Trimming shortened V by 3 bases and J by 2 bases, and 2 bases separated the two germline ends. CDR3 amino acids: CSARTGNTIYF. The DNA for the CDR3 is TGCAGTGCTAGGACTGGAAACACCATATATTTT.

Remarks on this clone: At the DNA level, this CDR3 is encoded by other sequences in the same sample as well. This chain uses TRBV21-1 with TRBJ2-7; the table's D call, TRBD2, was not checked against the DNA. TRBV21-1 counts as a pseudogene. The CDR3 loop spans 17 amino acids. For the CDR3, the DNA is TGTGCCAGCAGCAAACAAGGGGGGCGGGGGGCCGGATACGAGCAGTACGTC. Amino acids: CASSKQGGRGAGYEQYV.

The V call is TRBV30, the J call TRBJ2-3; TRBD1 aligns across 7 bases. V lost 4 bases to trimming and J lost 5 bases; unmatched junction nucleotides: 3. In germline, CDR1 is GTSNPN, CDR2 SVGIG (reference sequence). The CDR3 runs 12 residues. CDR3 amino acids: CAWTTGQDTQYF. The CDR3 region has the DNA TGTGCCTGGACGACAGGGCAAGATACGCAGTATTTT.

The chain employs TRBV24-1 and TRBJ1-5; perhaps TRBD1 as D (5 bases). The V end was cut by 9 bases, the J end by 6 bases, with 17 bases between. The CDR3 is 14 amino acids. Germline lookup yields CDR1 KGHDR and CDR2 SFDVKD. As DNA, the CDR3 is TGTGCCACCGGAGGGGCAGCGCTGGGTCAGCCCCAGCATTTT. It translates to CATGGAALGQPQHF.